This is a list of T cell receptor beta chains from one sample in a study of T cell responses to AZD1222 COVID-19 vaccine. Profiled with immunoSEQ multiplex PCR; TCRdb holds only in-frame clones, not every one. Seen here are roughly 20,000 clones, approximately 79% observed once, and the top ten hold around 40%. The source material was peripheral blood, sampled on day 0 of AZD1222 vaccination. The receptors shown here come from an adult in good health. CDR3s include the opening cysteine and the closing phenylalanine or tryptophan. A D gene is named only where the DNA matches it firmly. A row's size may be missing; if present it is once, few, many or a size class.

d_call	j_call	cdr3_length	clone_size	v_call	cdr3_aa	cdr3_nt
TRBD1	TRBJ1-2	14	few	TRBV9	CASSRGRGPYGYTF	TGTGCCAGCAGCCGGGGCAGGGGGCCGTATGGCTACACCTTC
TRBD2	TRBJ2-1	14	NA	TRBV30	CAWSPGLVPDEQFF	TGTGCCTGGAGCCCGGGACTAGTACCCGATGAGCAGTTCTTC
TRBD1	TRBJ1-2	15	NA	TRBV28	CASSFSPDRVGGYTF	TGTGCCAGCAGTTTCTCCCCGGACAGGGTTGGCGGCTACACCTTC
NA	TRBJ2-1	12	NA	TRBV30	CAWSGTSYEQFF	TGTGCCTGGAGCGGCACTAGCTATGAGCAGTTCTTC
NA	TRBJ1-1	15	NA	TRBV5-1	CASSNPAGKNTEAFF	TGCGCCAGCAGCAACCCCGCAGGGAAGAACACTGAAGCTTTCTTT
NA	TRBJ1-1	13	NA	TRBV27	CASSHRARGEAFF	TGTGCCAGCAGCCACAGGGCGAGGGGTGAAGCTTTCTTT
NA	TRBJ2-4	18	NA	TRBV30	CAWSVRWGRNLAKNIQYF	TGTGCCTGGAGTGTTCGGTGGGGCAGGAACCTAGCCAAAAACATTCAGTACTTC
NA	TRBJ1-2	14	NA	TRBV28	CASSYPAANYGYTF	TGTGCCAGCAGTTACCCGGCAGCTAACTATGGCTACACCTTC
NA	TRBJ2-3	16	NA	TRBV27	CASSLEGDTLQGTQYF	TGTGCCAGCAGTTTGGAAGGGGACACCCTCCAAGGTACGCAGTATTTT
NA	TRBJ1-2	12	NA	TRBV2	CASRPLDYGYTF	TGTGCCTCCCGACCCCTAGACTATGGCTACACCTTC
TRBD1	TRBJ1-6	15	NA	TRBV6-5	CASSPLLGQNSPLHF	TGTGCCAGCTCCCCCCTACTGGGACAGAATTCACCCCTCCACTTT
NA	TRBJ1-5	17	NA	TRBV2	CASSDLGSGESNQPQHF	TGTGCCAGCAGTGATTTAGGGTCGGGGGAAAGCAATCAGCCCCAGCATTTT
NA	TRBJ2-7	11	NA	TRBV7-9	CASAGNYEQYF	TGTGCCTCGGCGGGGAACTACGAGCAGTACTTC
NA	TRBJ1-1	13	NA	TRBV10-2	CASRDGSGTEAFF	TGCGCCAGCCGGGACGGTTCGGGCACTGAAGCTTTCTTT
NA	TRBJ2-2	13	once	TRBV5-1	CASSPLGPGELFF	TGCGCCAGCAGCCCACTCGGGCCCGGGGAGCTGTTTTTT
TRBD1	TRBJ2-1	16	NA	TRBV28	CASNTPGGWWKNEQFF	TGTGCCAGCAACACCCCAGGGGGCTGGTGGAAGAATGAGCAGTTCTTC
TRBD1	TRBJ2-4	13	NA	TRBV28	CASSSGQGDIQYF	TGTGCCAGCAGTTCCGGACAGGGAGACATTCAGTACTTC
TRBD2	TRBJ2-7	13	NA	TRBV30	CALKRGSSYEQYF	TGTGCCCTAAAGCGGGGGAGCTCCTACGAGCAGTACTTC
NA	TRBJ2-5	15	NA	TRBV15	CATSGVTDSQETQYF	TGTGCCACCAGCGGAGTCACAGATTCCCAAGAGACCCAGTACTTC
NA	TRBJ1-5	14	NA	TRBV28	CASSLGPLGSLLHF	TGTGCCAGCAGTTTGGGACCGTTAGGGTCTCTGCTGCATTTT
NA	TRBJ2-7	15	few	TRBV9	CASSVTGTPNYEQYF	TGTGCCAGCAGCGTTACCGGGACCCCGAACTACGAGCAGTACTTC
TRBD1	TRBJ2-7	13	NA	TRBV6-6	CASNPGTAYEQYF	TGTGCCAGCAACCCCGGGACAGCCTACGAGCAGTACTTC
NA	TRBJ2-5	11	NA	TRBV28	CASSLGETQYF	TGTGCCAGCAGCCTAGGGGAGACCCAGTACTTC
NA	TRBJ2-3	12	NA	TRBV7-9	CASSFDSDTQYF	TGTGCCAGCAGCTTTGATTCGGATACGCAGTATTTT
NA	TRBJ1-2	16	NA	TRBV5-5	CASSFTRGATNYGYTF	TGTGCCAGCAGCTTTACCCGGGGAGCCACTAACTATGGCTACACCTTC
NA	TRBJ2-2	16	few	TRBV2	CASSEAGARGSWELFF	TGTGCCAGCAGTGAAGCCGGTGCAAGAGGGTCGTGGGAGCTGTTTTTT
TRBD1	TRBJ1-2	16	NA	TRBV6-5	CASSYSRTGGGYGYTF	TGTGCCAGCAGTTACTCAAGGACAGGGGGGGGCTATGGCTACACCTTC
NA	TRBJ2-1	14	NA	TRBV9	CASSVGGGAFEQFF	TGTGCCAGCAGCGTAGGAGGAGGAGCGTTTGAGCAGTTCTTC
NA	TRBJ2-3	13	NA	TRBV28	CASSSPHPDTQYF	TGTGCCAGCAGTTCGCCCCATCCAGATACGCAGTATTTT